This T cell receptor (beta chain) was documented in a study of blood T cell repertoires in COVID-19. The sample holds one count of this clone. In the authors' workflow: Quantification of nucleated cells was approximated via reference gene primer amplification. TCRdb's copy holds only in-frame clones and misses some; the assay was immunoSEQ multiplex PCR. That table is the source of V, J and clone size, and D and trimming were worked out from the DNA. The sample has hundreds of thousands of clones, roughly 89% seen once; the top ten hold roughly 1%. CDR1 is SEHNR, CDR2 FQNEAQ, per germline (reference sequence). Trimming took 6 bases from V and 12 from J; bases not matched to a gene: 6. This CDR3 comprises 11 residues.

V gene TRBV7-9 combines with J gene TRBJ1-1, with 8 positions matching TRBD1. The sequence was collected from a woman in her thirties or forties with COVID-19, enrolled during active disease. The sample was peripheral blood. In DNA form, the CDR3 reads TGTGCCAGCAGTTTCACAGGGGGAACTTTCTTT. It translates to CASSFTGGTFF. The whole variable domain, remainder taken from reference TRBV7-9 and TRBJ1-1, is DTGVSQNPRHKITKRGQNVTFRCDPISEHNRLYWYRQTLGQGPEFLTYFQNEAQLEKSRLLSDRFSAERPKGSFSTLEIQRTEQGDSAMYLCASSFTGGTFFGQGTRLTVV.